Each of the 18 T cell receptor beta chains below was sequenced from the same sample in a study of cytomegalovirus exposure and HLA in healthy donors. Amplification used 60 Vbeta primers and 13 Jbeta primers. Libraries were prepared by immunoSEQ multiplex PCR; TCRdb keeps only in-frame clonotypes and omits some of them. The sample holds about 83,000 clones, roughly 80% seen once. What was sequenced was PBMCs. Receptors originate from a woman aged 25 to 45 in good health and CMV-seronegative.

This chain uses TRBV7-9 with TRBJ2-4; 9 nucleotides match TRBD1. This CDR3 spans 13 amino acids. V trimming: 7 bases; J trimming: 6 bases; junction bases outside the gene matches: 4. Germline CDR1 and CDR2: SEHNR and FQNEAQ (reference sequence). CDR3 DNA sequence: TGTGCCAGCAACACAGGGGGCGTAAACATTCAGTACTTC. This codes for CASNTGGVNIQYF. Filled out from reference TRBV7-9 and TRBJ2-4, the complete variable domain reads DTGVSQNPRHKITKRGQNVTFRCDPISEHNRLYWYRQTLGQGPEFLTYFQNEAQLEKSRLLSDRFSAERPKGSFSTLEIQRTEQGDSAMYLCASNTGGVNIQYFGAGTRLSVL.

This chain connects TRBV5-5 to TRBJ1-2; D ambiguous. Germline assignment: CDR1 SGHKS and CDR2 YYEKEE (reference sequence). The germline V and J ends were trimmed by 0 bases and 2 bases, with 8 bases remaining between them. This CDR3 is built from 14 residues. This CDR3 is CASSLEWANYGYTF. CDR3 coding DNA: TGTGCCAGCAGCTTGGAGTGGGCCAACTATGGCTACACCTTC.

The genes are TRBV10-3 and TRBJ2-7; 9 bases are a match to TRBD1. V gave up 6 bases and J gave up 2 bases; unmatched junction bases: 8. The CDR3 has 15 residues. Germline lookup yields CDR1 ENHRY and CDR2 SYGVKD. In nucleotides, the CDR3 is TGTGCCATCAGCGACTCCGGGACAGGGACCTACGAGCAGTACTTC. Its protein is CAISDSGTGTYEQYF.

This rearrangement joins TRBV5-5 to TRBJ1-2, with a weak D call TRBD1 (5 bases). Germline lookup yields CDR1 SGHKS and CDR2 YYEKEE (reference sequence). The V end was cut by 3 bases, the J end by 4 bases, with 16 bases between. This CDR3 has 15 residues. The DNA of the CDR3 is TGTGCCAGCAGCTGGGGGGACGGAGACTTCTATGGCTACACCTTC. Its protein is CASSWGDGDFYGYTF.

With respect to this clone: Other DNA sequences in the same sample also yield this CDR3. CDR3 sequence (DNA): TGTGCCAGCAGCAACCGGCAGGGGATGAACACTGAAGCTTTCTTT. This gives the protein CASSNRQGMNTEAFF. This sequence joins TRBV7-9 and TRBJ1-1; D is possibly TRBD1 (6 bases). Germline CDR1 SEHNR, CDR2 FQNEAQ (reference sequence). V was clipped by 5 bases and J by 0 bases, with 13 bases between them. This CDR3 region has 15 residues.

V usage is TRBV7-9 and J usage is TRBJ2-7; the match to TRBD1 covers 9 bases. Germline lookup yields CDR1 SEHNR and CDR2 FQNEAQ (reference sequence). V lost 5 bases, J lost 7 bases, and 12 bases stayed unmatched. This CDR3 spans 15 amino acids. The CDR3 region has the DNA TGTGCCAGCAGCCGAGCAACAGGGGGCGCGGGGGAGCAGTACTTC. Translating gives CASSRATGGAGEQYF.

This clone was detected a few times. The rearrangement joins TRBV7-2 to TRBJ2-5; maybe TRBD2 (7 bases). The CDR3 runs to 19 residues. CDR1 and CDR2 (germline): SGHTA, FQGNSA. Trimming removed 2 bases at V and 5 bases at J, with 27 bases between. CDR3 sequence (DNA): TGTGCCAGCAGCTTAAGATCCCTGGGGGGGGCGCCTATTGAGGAGACCCAGTACTTC. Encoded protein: CASSLRSLGGAPIEETQYF.

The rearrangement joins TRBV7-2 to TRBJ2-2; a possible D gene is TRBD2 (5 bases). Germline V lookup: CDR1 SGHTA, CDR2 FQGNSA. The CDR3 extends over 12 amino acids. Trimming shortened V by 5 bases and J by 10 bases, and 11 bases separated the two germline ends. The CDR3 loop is CASSRTREELFF. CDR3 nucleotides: TGTGCCAGCAGCCGCACGAGGGAGGAGCTGTTTTTT.

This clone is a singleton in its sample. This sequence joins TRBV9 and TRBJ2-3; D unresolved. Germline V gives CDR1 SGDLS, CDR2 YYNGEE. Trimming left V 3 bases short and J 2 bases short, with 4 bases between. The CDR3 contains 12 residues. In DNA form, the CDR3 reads TGTGCCAGCAGCGCCCTCACAGATACGCAGTATTTT. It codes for CASSALTDTQYF.

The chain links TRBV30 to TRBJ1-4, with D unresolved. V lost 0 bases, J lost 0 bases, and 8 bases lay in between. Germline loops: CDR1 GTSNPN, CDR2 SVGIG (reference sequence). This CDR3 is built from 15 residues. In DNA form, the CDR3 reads TGTGCCTGGAGTGTACAGTCTACAACTAATGAAAAACTGTTTTTT. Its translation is CAWSVQSTTNEKLFF. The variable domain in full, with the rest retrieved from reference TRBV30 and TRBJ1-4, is SQTIHQWPATLVQPVGSPLSLECTVEGTSNPNLYWYRQAAGRGLQLLFYSVGIGQISSEVPQNLSASRPQDRQFILSSKKLLLSDSGFYLCAWSVQSTTNEKLFFGSGTQLSVL.

CDR3 sequence reads: CAITGGRPYYEQYF. The DNA for the CDR3 is TGTGCCATCACGGGCGGGAGGCCCTATTACGAGCAGTACTTC. The chain recombines TRBV10-3 with TRBJ2-7; 8 bases match TRBD2. Trimming cost V 7 bases and J 4 bases; bases outside gene matches: 9. The germline CDR1 and CDR2 sequences are ENHRY and SYGVKD. The CDR3 is 14 amino acids.

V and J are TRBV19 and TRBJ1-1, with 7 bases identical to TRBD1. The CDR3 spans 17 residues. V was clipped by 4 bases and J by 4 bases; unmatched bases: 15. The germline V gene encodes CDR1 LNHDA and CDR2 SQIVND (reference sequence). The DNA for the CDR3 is TGTGCCAGTAGTAACTATTGGGACAGCCCGGCGGGCACTGAAGCTTTCTTT. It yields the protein CASSNYWDSPAGTEAFF.

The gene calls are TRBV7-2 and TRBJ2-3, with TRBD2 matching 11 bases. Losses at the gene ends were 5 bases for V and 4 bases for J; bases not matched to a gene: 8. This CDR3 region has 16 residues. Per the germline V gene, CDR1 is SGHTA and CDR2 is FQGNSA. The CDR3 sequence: CASSPRLAGGADTQYF. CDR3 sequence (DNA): TGTGCCAGCAGCCCCAGGCTAGCGGGAGGTGCAGATACGCAGTATTTT.

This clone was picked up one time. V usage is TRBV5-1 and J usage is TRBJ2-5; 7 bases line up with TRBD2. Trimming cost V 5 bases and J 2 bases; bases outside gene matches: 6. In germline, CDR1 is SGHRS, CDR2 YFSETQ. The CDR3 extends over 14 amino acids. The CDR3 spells CASRPSGDQETQYF. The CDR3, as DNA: TGCGCCAGCAGGCCTAGCGGAGATCAAGAGACCCAGTACTTC.

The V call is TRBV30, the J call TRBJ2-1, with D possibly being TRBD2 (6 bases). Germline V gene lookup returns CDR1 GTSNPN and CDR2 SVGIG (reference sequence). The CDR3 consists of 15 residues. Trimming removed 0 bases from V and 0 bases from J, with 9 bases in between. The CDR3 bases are TGTGCCTGGAGTGTCACCGGGAGCTCCTACAATGAGCAGTTCTTC. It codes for CAWSVTGSSYNEQFF.

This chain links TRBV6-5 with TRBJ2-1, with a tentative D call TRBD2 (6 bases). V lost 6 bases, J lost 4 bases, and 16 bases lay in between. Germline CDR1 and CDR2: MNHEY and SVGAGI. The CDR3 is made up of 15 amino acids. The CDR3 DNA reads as TGTGCCAGCAGACCGGGACTTCTAACATACAATGAGCAGTTCTTC. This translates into CASRPGLLTYNEQFF.

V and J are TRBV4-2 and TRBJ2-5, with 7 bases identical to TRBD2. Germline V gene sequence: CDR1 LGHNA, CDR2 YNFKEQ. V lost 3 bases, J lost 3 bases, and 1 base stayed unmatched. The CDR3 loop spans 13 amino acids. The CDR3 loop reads CASSHRGEETQYF. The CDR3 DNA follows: TGTGCCAGCAGCCATCGGGGGGAAGAGACCCAGTACTTC.

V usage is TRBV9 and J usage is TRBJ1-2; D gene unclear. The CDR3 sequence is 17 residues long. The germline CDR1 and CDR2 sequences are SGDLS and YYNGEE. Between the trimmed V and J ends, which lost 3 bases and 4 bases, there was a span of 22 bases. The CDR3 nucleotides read TGTGCCAGCAGCGCCCACGAGTTGCCCTCAGGACTCTATGGCTACACCTTC. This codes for CASSAHELPSGLYGYTF.